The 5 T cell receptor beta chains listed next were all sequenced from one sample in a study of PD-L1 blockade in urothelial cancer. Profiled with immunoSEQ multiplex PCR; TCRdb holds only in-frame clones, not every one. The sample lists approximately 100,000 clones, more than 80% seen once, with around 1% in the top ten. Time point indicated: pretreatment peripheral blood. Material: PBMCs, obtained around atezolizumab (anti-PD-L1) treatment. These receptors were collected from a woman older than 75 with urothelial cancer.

The CDR3 is CASSQGQGLYEQYF. CDR3 coding DNA: TGTGCCAGCAGCCAGGGACAGGGCCTCTACGAGCAGTACTTC. The J gene is TRBJ2-7, the V gene TRBV7-2; 9 nucleotides line up with TRBD1. This CDR3 is built from 14 residues. CDR1 and CDR2 (germline): SGHTA, FQGNSA. The V gene end was trimmed by 5 bases and the J gene end by 3 bases; junction bases not matched to a gene: 5.

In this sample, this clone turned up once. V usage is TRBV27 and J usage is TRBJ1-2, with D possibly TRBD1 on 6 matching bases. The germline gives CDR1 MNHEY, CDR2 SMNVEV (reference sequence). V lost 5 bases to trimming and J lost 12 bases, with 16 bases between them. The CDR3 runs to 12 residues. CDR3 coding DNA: TGTGCCAGCAGTCCCCCAGGGGCCTCGCACACCTTC. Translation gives CASSPPGASHTF.

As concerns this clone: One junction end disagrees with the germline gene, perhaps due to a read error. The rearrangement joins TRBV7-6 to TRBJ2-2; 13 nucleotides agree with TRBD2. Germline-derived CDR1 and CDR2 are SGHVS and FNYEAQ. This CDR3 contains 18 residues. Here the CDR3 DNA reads TGTGCCAGCAGCTTAGGGTCCGGGACTAGCGGGAACATCGGGGAGCTGTTTTTT. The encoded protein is CASSLGSGTSGNIGELFF.

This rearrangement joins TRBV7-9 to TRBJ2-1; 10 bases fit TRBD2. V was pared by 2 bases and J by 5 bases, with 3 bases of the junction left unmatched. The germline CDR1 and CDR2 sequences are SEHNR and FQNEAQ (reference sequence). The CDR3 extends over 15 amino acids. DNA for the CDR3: TGTGCCAGCAGCTTAAGCGGGAGGGCCGACAATGAGCAGTTCTTC. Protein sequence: CASSLSGRADNEQFF.

The CDR3 nucleotides are TGTGCCAGCAGCTTGGCCGGGACCGGGGAGCTGTTTTTT. As protein: CASSLAGTGELFF. The genes are TRBV5-4 and TRBJ2-2, with D hard to call. Per the germline V gene, CDR1 is SGHNT and CDR2 is YYREEE (reference sequence). The V gene lost 0 bases and the J gene lost 5 bases, with 5 bases spanning the gap. CDR3 size: 13 residues.